This TCR beta chain was identified during a study of blood T cell repertoires in COVID-19. Study-wide background: Sample material is recorded as cDNA or gDNA derived from T cells, B-cell-depleted T cells, or PBMCs.

CDR3 length: 14 amino acids. In germline, CDR1 is MDHEN, CDR2 SYDVKM. Trimming pared 2 bases from V and 7 bases from J, leaving 9 bases between. This table comes from immunoSEQ multiplex PCR, and its TCRdb copy is limited to in-frame clones, with some not included. The sample consists of some 150,000 clones, about 89% of them appearing once. Recruitment covered about two dozen US areas and drew participants whose ages spanned about 18 to 95 years. Cohort assignment relied on participant-reported clinical history. This chain links TRBV28 with TRBJ1-6; D call uncertain. Material for sequencing was PBMCs or T cells enriched from blood (not recorded which). The TCR sequence derives from a woman younger than 35 who had recovered from COVID-19. CDR3 sequence: CASSLTGSNSPLHF. The CDR3 nucleotides are TGTGCCAGCAGTTTAACGGGTTCCAATTCACCCCTCCACTTT.